This TCR beta chain was sequenced during a study of PD-L1 blockade in urothelial cancer. Study-wide background: In terms of prior chemotherapy, patients had received 0 to 3 regimens.

Germline V lookup: CDR1 SGHNT, CDR2 YYREEE (reference sequence). The J segment lost 0 bases and the V segment lost 2 bases, leaving 4 bases of the junction unmatched. The CDR3 totals 15 residues. As to time point: pretreatment peripheral blood. The patients had locally advanced or metastatic urothelial carcinoma. Patients yielded 1 to 8 samples each, pretreatment and on-treatment. Sequencing was performed with immunoSEQ multiplex PCR; in TCRdb, only in-frame clones are kept and a portion is missing. Of 130,000 or so clones listed, roughly 80% are singletons. Sample: PBMCs, taken around atezolizumab (anti-PD-L1) treatment. The V call is TRBV5-4, the J call TRBJ1-2, with TRBD1 matching 7 bases. The sequence was obtained from a man in his forties or fifties with urothelial cancer. CDR3 DNA: TGTGCCAGCAGCTTACGACAGGGCACTAACTATGGCTACACCTTC. As protein: CASSLRQGTNYGYTF. Based on the CDR3 plus reference TRBV5-4 and TRBJ1-2, the full variable domain is ETGVTQSPTHLIKTRGQQVTLRCSSQSGHNTVSWYQQALGQGPQFIFQYYREEENGRGNFPPRFSGLQFPNYSSELNVNALELDDSALYLCASSLRQGTNYGYTFGSGTRLTVV.